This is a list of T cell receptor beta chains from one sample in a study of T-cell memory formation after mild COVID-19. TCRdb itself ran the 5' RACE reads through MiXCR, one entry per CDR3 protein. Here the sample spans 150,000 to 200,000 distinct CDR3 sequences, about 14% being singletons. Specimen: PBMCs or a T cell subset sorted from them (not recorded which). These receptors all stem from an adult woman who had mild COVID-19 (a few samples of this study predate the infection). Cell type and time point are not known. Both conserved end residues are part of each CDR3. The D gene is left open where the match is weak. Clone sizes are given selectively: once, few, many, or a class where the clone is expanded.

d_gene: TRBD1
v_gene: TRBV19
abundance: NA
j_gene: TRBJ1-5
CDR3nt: TGTGCCAGTAGTATAGTTCCCGGGACAGCGGATCAGCCCCAGCATTTT
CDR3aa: CASSIVPGTADQPQHF

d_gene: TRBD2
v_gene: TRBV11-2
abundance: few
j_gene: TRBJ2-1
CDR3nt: TGTGCCAGCAGCTCGGGACTAGCGGGAGATAATGAGCAGTTCTTC
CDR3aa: CASSSGLAGDNEQFF

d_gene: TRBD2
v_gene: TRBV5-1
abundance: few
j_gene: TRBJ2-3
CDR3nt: TGCGCCAGCAGCGGGGGGGATGGGACCCCAGATACGCAGTATTTT
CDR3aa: CASSGGDGTPDTQYF

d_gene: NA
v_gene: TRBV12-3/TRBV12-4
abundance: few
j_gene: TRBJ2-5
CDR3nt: TGTGCCAGCAGTTTGGACGGTATAGAGACCCAGTACTTC
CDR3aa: CASSLDGIETQYF

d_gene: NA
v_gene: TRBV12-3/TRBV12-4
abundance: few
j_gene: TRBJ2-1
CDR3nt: TGTGCCAGCAGTTACGGGACGGAGCAGTTCTTC
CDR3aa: CASSYGTEQFF

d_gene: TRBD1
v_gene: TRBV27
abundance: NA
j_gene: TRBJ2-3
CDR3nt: TGTGCCAGCAGCTCACCATGGGACAGGGCGAACACAGATACGCAGTATTTT
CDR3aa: CASSSPWDRANTDTQYF

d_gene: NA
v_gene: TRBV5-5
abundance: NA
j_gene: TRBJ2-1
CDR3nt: TGTGCCAGCAGCTTGGCCAGGGGAGTTTCCAACAATGAGCAGTTCTTC
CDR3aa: CASSLARGVSNNEQFF

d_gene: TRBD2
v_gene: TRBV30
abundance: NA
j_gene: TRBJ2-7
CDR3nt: TGTGCCGTCGGGGGGGCGGAGTCCTACGAGCAGTACTTC
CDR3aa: CAVGGAESYEQYF

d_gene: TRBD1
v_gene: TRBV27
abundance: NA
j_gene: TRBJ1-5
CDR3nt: TGTGCCAGCGCGTGGGCGGGAACAGGGGGCAATCAGCCCCAGCATTTT
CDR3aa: CASAWAGTGGNQPQHF

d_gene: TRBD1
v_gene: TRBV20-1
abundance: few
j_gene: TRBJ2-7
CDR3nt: TGCAGTGCGAGTATCCGGGACAGGGGCTCCTACGAGCAGTACTTC
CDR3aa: CSASIRDRGSYEQYF

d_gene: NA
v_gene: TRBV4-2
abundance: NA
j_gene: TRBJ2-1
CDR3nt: TGTGCCAGCAGCCAGGACAGTGCGAGCTCCTACAATGAGCAGTTCTTC
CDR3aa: CASSQDSASSYNEQFF

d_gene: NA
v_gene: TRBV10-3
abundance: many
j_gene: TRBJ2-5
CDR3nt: TGTGCCATCAGTGCCGTCGGCGTCGACGGGACCCAGTACTTC
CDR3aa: CAISAVGVDGTQYF

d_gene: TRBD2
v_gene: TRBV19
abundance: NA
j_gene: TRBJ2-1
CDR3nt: TGTGCCAGTAGTAGCGGAGGAGCGGGAGAGTCTTACAATGAGCAGTTCTTC
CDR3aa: CASSSGGAGESYNEQFF

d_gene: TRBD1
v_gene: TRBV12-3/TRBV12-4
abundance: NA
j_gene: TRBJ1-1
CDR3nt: TGTGCCAGCAGTGATGGACAGGGCAGCACTGAAGCTTTCTTT
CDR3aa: CASSDGQGSTEAFF

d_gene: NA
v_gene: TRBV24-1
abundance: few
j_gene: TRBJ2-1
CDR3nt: TGTGCCACAAGTTCGACCAATGAGCAGTTCTTC
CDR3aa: CATSSTNEQFF